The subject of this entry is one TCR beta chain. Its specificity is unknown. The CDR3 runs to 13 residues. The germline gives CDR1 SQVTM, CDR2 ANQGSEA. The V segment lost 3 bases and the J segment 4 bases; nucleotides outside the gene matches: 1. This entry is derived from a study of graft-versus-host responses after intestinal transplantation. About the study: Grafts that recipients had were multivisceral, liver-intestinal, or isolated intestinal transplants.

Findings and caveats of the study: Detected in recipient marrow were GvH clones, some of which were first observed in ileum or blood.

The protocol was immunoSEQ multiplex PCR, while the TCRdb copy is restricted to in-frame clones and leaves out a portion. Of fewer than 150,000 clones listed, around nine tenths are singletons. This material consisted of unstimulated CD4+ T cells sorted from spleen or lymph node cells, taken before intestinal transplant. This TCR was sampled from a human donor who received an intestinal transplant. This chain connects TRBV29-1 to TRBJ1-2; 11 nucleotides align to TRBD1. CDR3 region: CSVEGTGGYGYTF. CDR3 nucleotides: TGCAGCGTTGAGGGGACAGGGGGCTATGGCTACACCTTC.